Sequencing of this TCR beta chain was carried out in a study of blood T cell repertoires in COVID-19. The wider study: Samples representing acute and convalescent COVID-19 were sourced from the United States, Italy and Spain. PBMCs, B-cell-depleted T cells, or T cells were the source of the cDNA or gDNA that made up the material.

In the authors' workflow: Amplified reference gene primers provided the basis for estimating nucleated cell counts. Some clones are missing from TCRdb's copy, which holds only in-frame ones; the method was immunoSEQ multiplex PCR. For V, J and clone size, that table is used; D and trimming come from the DNA. The data show roughly 330,000 clones, approximately 86% seen once. V dropped 1 base and J dropped 2; count of bases not matched to a gene: 6. Germline V gives CDR1 SGHVS, CDR2 FQNEAQ. This CDR3 contains 16 residues. The chain employs TRBV7-8 and TRBJ1-1; 8 nucleotides match TRBD1. Sequencing input: peripheral blood. The source is a man aged 30-40 years with COVID-19, enrolled during active disease. CDR3 residues: CASSLDRSGGNTEAFF. For the CDR3, the DNA is TGTGCCAGCAGCTTAGATAGGTCAGGGGGCAACACTGAAGCTTTCTTT. Full variable domain (remainder filled in from reference TRBV7-8 and TRBJ1-1): GAGVSQSPRYKVAKRGQDVALRCDPISGHVSLFWYQQALGQGPEFLTYFQNEAQLDKSGLPSDRFFAERPEGSVSTLKIQRTQQEDSAVYLCASSLDRSGGNTEAFFGQGTRLTVV.